This T cell receptor beta chain appears in the sequencing data of a study of identical twins. Study-wide points: For out-of-frame beta sequences, excess twin sharing was weaker. The study found that models underestimated out-of-frame TCR alpha sharing in monozygotic twins.

This CDR3 region has 12 residues. The germline CDR1 and CDR2 sequences are MNHNY and SVGAGI (reference sequence). Trimming stripped 5 bases from V and 4 bases from J, with 9 bases between. This clonotype was observed many times. Its target is not known. TCRdb re-analysed the 5' RACE reads in MiXCR, keeping a single row per CDR3 protein. The repertoire holds under 350,000 distinct CDR3 sequences, with roughly 9.7% as singletons. This same sample was also taken into another study, of yellow fever vaccine responses in identical twins. That work contributes: As reported, the vaccine T cell response of twins seemed partly convergent and partly personalized.

The gene calls are TRBV6-6 and TRBJ2-7, with unresolved D. The sequence derives from a young woman in good health. The source material was CD8+ T cells sorted from blood. The CDR3 nucleotides read TGTGCCAGCAGTAGTCAGCAGTACGAGCAGTACTTC. As protein: CASSSQQYEQYF.